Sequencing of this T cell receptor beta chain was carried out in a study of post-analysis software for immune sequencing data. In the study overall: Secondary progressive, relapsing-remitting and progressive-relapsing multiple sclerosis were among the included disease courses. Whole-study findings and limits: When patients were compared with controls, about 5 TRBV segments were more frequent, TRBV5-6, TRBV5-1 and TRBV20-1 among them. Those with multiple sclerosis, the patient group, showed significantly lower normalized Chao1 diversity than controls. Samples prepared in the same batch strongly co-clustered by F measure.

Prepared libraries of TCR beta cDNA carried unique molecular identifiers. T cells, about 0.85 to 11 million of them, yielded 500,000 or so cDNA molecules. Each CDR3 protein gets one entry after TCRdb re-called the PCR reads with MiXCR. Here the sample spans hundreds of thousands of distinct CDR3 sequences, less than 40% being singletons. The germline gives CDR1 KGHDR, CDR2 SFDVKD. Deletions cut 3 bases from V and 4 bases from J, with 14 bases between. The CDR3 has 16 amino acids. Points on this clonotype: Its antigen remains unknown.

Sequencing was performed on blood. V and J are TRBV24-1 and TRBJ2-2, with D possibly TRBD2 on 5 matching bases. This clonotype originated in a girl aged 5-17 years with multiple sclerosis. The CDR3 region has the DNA TGTGCCACCAGTGATCCCCGGGGAAGCCGCACCGGGGAGCTGTTTTTT. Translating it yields CATSDPRGSRTGELFF.